This T cell receptor beta chain was sequenced for a study of T cells in Graves' hyperthyroidism and ophthalmopathy (dated by TCRdb to about 2019). Context from the whole study: Peripheral blood was sampled at the time of initial diagnosis, prior to any treatment. After sampling, hyperthyroidism patients received methimazole starting at 30 mg daily, and ophthalmopathy patients received high-dose intravenous methylprednisolone. The paper describes TCR Vbeta CDR3 sequencing of roughly 130 peripheral blood samples, made up of 43 ophthalmopathy patients, some 80 hyperthyroidism patients and around 17 progressor patients. A discovery cohort of approximately 100 patients, 43 with Graves' ophthalmopathy and more than 55 with stable Graves' hyperthyroidism, was used to find distinguishing TCR V-J signatures. For training and testing, the approximately 97 patients in the discovery cohort were randomly divided in a 7:3 ratio. An independent validation cohort of under 20 hyperthyroidism patients and 17 patients who later progressed to ophthalmopathy tested prospective prediction of ophthalmopathy. The study also compared thyroid tissue and blood T-cell repertoires from five or six Graves' hyperthyroidism patients.

Paper-wide results and their limitations: During validation, the model predicted progression to ophthalmopathy a median of roughly 7.1 months ahead of onset, with more than 55% sensitivity and 72% to 80% specificity. No statistical method was used to fix the sample size in advance, and group allocation was not hidden from the investigators. Blood samples also contained most of the expanded thyroid clonotypes (frequency above 0.001), which suggests that blood repertoires may reflect thyroid immune responses. Ophthalmopathy was separated from stable hyperthyroidism by a 13 V-J signature model, with over 85% sensitivity and about 81% specificity obtained in cross-validation and 80%/75% obtained in testing.

The TCR beta CDR3 regions were amplified from the RNA transcripts. A first-round RT-PCR of the TCR CDR3 used the HTBI primer set with the Qiagen OneStep RT-PCR kit. Libraries were constructed in a second round of multiplex PCR, after which size selection and purification were performed. Libraries were sequenced paired-end with 100 bp reads on an Illumina HiSeq2000. The original pipeline was this. SOAPnuke was used to process the raw data, with reads discarded if the reads contained adapters or uncalled bases, had a mean Phred below 15, or lacked an exact constant-primer or identifier match. High-quality paired reads were merged using COPE v1.2.5, and each unique nucleotide sequence was defined as a clonotype. MiTCR v1.1 was used to align clonotypes to the IMGT TRBV, TRBD and TRBJ reference segments. The analysis included only V-J combinations with a frequency above 0.0001, which together covered roughly 99% of the repertoires. A TCS score was defined as the ratio of F50 (clonal expansion) to E x V (chaos), with BLOSUM62-based TCRdist applied between CDR3 peptides within each V-J. Welch's t-statistics and random forest reduced around 550 V-J features to roughly 13, which were used in a naive Bayes classifier (R e1071). TCRdb trimmed the raw reads at Q25, called clones with MiXCR and kept productive beta chains. Entries that share a CDR3 protein sequence are merged under the most common genes and DNA. These V and J calls rely on TCRdb rather than the paper's analysis. The sample table records 500,000 to 750,000 distinct CDR3 sequences; less than 20% of these occur just once. The ten largest clones capture less than 9.5% of the sample.

A patient counted as having stable Graves' hyperthyroidism if no progression to ophthalmopathy occurred over 18 months of follow-up. The hyperthyroidism patients were between 18 and 65 years old and newly diagnosed, with a disease duration of less than 2 months. The study excluded patients with uncontrolled infections, other autoimmune diseases, pregnancy or lactation. Diagnoses relied on clinical symptoms, serum thyroxine and TRAb, thyroid ultrasound and orbital computed tomography. PBMCs were separated from roughly 9.3 ml of fresh peripheral blood using Ficoll-Paque density gradient centrifugation. Total RNA was extracted with Trizol reagent, and quality was checked on an Agilent 2100 Bioanalyzer. This clonotype was picked up many times. Its antigen has not been determined. Per-nucleotide qualities are absent, and no much larger clonotype sits a single base away. V is pared back by 1 base and J by 3 bases, with 19 bases lying between the germline termini. In the germline V gene, CDR1 corresponds to SGHVS and CDR2 to FQNEAQ. The CDR3, from cysteine to phenylalanine, totals 18 residues. Of the read, only the CDR3 DNA is kept; its 54 bases are in frame from base 1.

Here the chain combines TRBV7-8 and TRBJ2-1; 5 matching bases give a weak D call of TRBD2. Sequenced: blood. This sequence originates from a woman aged 25 to 39 with Graves' hyperthyroidism. DNA sequence: TGTGCCAGCAGCTTAGTGCTAGCCCGACCAACGAACTACAATGAGCAGTTCTTC. It encodes CASSLVLARPTNYNEQFF.